The 22 T cell receptor beta chains reported below all come from one sample, sequenced in a study of cytomegalovirus exposure and HLA in healthy donors. The PCR had 60 Vbeta and 13 Jbeta primers. Profiling relied on immunoSEQ multiplex PCR, and the TCRdb table lists in-frame clones only, not all of them. The table shows 100,000 to 150,000 clones, with 78% occurring only once. Sequencing was performed on PBMCs. The receptors stem from a man between 35 and 55 years old in good health and CMV-seronegative.

V is TRBV18 and J is TRBJ1-4; 8 bases align to TRBD1. Per the germline V gene, CDR1 is KGHSH and CDR2 is LQKENI. V shed 3 bases, J shed 8 bases, and the junction held 8 bases outside the gene matches. CDR3 length: 15 amino acids. CDR3 DNA sequence: TGTGCCAGCTCACCCTATGGACAGGGCGTCGAAAAACTGTTTTTT. Residues: CASSPYGQGVEKLFF.

The V gene is TRBV15, the J gene TRBJ1-1; possibly TRBD1 for D (5 bases). CDR3 length: 15 amino acids. Germline values: CDR1 LNHNV, CDR2 YYDKDF (reference sequence). V lost 4 bases to trimming and J lost 1 base, with 13 bases between them. DNA of the CDR3: TGTGCCACCAGCACGCTACAGGAAAAGAACACTGAAGCTTTCTTT. Its protein is CATSTLQEKNTEAFF. The entire variable domain, with the rest obtained from reference TRBV15 and TRBJ1-1, is as follows: DAMVIQNPRYQVTQFGKPVTLSCSQTLNHNVMYWYQQKSSQAPKLLFHYYDKDFNNEADTPDNFQSRRPNTSFCFLDIRSPGLGDTAMYLCATSTLQEKNTEAFFGQGTRLTVV.

J is TRBJ2-2 and V is TRBV19; 9 positions match TRBD1. CDR1 and CDR2 (germline): LNHDA, SQIVND (reference sequence). The junction had 12 bases not matched to a gene; V was cut back by 10 bases and J by 6 bases. The CDR3 sequence is 15 residues long. This CDR3 is CATRRDREISGELFF. The CDR3 region has the DNA TGTGCCACCCGCCGGGACAGGGAAATATCCGGGGAGCTGTTTTTT.

The rearrangement links TRBV7-2 to TRBJ2-2; 8 positions agree with TRBD1. The CDR3 is 15 residues long. V trimming: 2 bases; J trimming: 5 bases; junction bases outside the gene matches: 4. The V gene's germline CDR1 is SGHTA and CDR2 FQGNSA. The CDR3 spells CASSLSGGFTGELFF. In DNA, the CDR3 is TGTGCCAGCAGCTTATCAGGGGGCTTTACCGGGGAGCTGTTTTTT.

The chain couples TRBV4-3 to TRBJ2-2; D gene unclear. V was shortened by 0 bases and J by 7 bases, with 9 bases between the two germline ends. Germline CDR1 LGHNA, CDR2 YSLEER. The CDR3 length is 14 residues. The CDR3 DNA follows: TGCGCCAGCAGCCAAGATGTGGCCGTCGGGGAGCTGTTTTTT. Protein product: CASSQDVAVGELFF.

The chain joins TRBV7-2 to TRBJ2-5; 12 bases fit TRBD2. Germline trimming cut 3 bases from V and 5 bases from J; bases unmatched to any gene: 4. The germline V gene encodes CDR1 SGHTA and CDR2 FQGNSA. The CDR3 sequence is 15 residues long. The CDR3 region is CASSLALAGGETQYF. The CDR3 DNA follows: TGTGCCAGCAGCTTGGCCCTAGCGGGAGGGGAGACCCAGTACTTC.

The gene calls are TRBV6-5 and TRBJ1-1; 8 bases map to TRBD1. Germline lookup yields CDR1 MNHEY and CDR2 SVGAGI. This CDR3 contains 13 residues. Unmatched junction bases numbered 8, after V lost 7 bases and J lost 7 bases. Here the CDR3 reads CASTRPGTGEAFF. CDR3 sequence (DNA): TGTGCCAGCACCCGTCCCGGGACAGGTGAAGCTTTCTTT.

This clone was detected once. This chain joins TRBV27 and TRBJ1-1; no firm D call. The CDR3 runs to 13 residues. V was clipped by 4 bases and J by 3 bases, with 9 bases between them. Germline CDR1 and CDR2: MNHEY and SMNVEV (reference sequence). The CDR3: CASSWSGDTEAFF. The CDR3 DNA reads as TGTGCCAGCAGTTGGTCCGGGGACACTGAAGCTTTCTTT.

The chain has TRBV7-3 and TRBJ2-2; 8 bases map to TRBD1. The ends lost 5 bases at V and 3 bases at J; junction bases unmatched: 5. The CDR3 spans 15 residues. CDR1 is SGHTA, CDR2 FQGTGA, per germline. CDR3 nucleotide sequence: TGTGCCAGCAGCACCAGGGGGCAAGACACCGGGGAGCTGTTTTTT. Its translation is CASSTRGQDTGELFF.

The chain employs TRBV7-3 and TRBJ2-1; the D gene is possibly TRBD2 (7 bases). There are 16 residues in the CDR3. Germline V gene sequence: CDR1 SGHTA, CDR2 FQGTGA. The V gene lost 5 bases and the J gene lost 4 bases, with 18 bases spanning the gap. The CDR3 nucleotides read TGTGCCAGCAGCGAGGGGAAGGGGGGGTTATACAATGAGCAGTTCTTC. Translated, it gives CASSEGKGGLYNEQFF.

J is TRBJ1-4 and V is TRBV27; D is ambiguous. Germline CDR1 reads MNHEY; CDR2 reads SMNVEV (reference sequence). The germline V and J ends were trimmed by 5 bases and 0 bases, with 16 bases remaining between them. The CDR3 has 17 residues. This CDR3 reads CASSIIGEGATNEKLFF. The CDR3 DNA reads TGTGCCAGCAGTATTATCGGCGAGGGTGCAACTAATGAAAAACTGTTTTTT.

The chain links TRBV4-1 to TRBJ1-2, with 7 bases lining up with TRBD1. The CDR3 extends over 16 amino acids. Germline-derived CDR1 and CDR2 are MGHRA and YSYEKL. Trimming cost V 2 bases and J 3 bases; bases outside gene matches: 9. CDR3 coding DNA: TGCGCCAGCAGCCAACGACAGGGTGCAACCGACTATGGCTACACCTTC. Encoded protein: CASSQRQGATDYGYTF.

The chain links TRBV5-8 to TRBJ1-6; D might be TRBD1 (6 bases). There are 15 residues in the CDR3. The germline CDR1 and CDR2 sequences are SGHTS and YDEGEE. The V end was cut by 4 bases, the J end by 6 bases, with 14 bases between. CDR3 sequence reads: CASSRGQIPNSPLHF. CDR3 in DNA: TGTGCCAGCAGCCGAGGACAGATCCCTAATTCACCCCTCCACTTT.

V gene TRBV18 combines with J gene TRBJ2-7; D is ambiguous. This CDR3 comprises 14 residues. In germline, CDR1 is KGHSH, CDR2 LQKENI. V lost 2 bases, J lost 3 bases, and 11 bases lay in between. The CDR3 DNA follows: TGTGCCAGCTCACCAAAGCCCCAATTCTACGAGCAGTACTTC. This sequence encodes CASSPKPQFYEQYF.

Only a few counts were recorded for this clone. The chain links TRBV4-1 to TRBJ1-1, with TRBD1 identical over 8 bases. Unmatched junction bases numbered 5, after V lost 1 base and J lost 7 bases. The CDR3 has 14 amino acids. Germline assignment: CDR1 MGHRA and CDR2 YSYEKL. Here the CDR3 reads CASSQGDRGLEAFF. The CDR3 DNA is TGCGCCAGCAGCCAAGGTGACAGGGGCCTTGAAGCTTTCTTT.

The CDR3 reads CAITIDRLYGYTF. CDR3 coding DNA: TGTGCCATCACCATAGACCGACTCTATGGCTACACCTTC. V and J are TRBV10-3 and TRBJ1-2; D ambiguous. CDR1 and CDR2 (germline): ENHRY, SYGVKD. The CDR3 is 13 residues long. With 7 bases removed from V and 4 bases from J, the gap between germline ends came to 13 bases.

CDR3 loop: CASSLEGRGWETQYF. The CDR3 DNA follows: TGTGCCAGCAGCTTGGAGGGAAGGGGATGGGAGACCCAGTACTTC. This rearrangement joins TRBV7-7 to TRBJ2-5; D is possibly TRBD2 (6 bases). This CDR3 contains 15 residues. CDR1 is SSHAT and CDR2 is FNYEAQ in the germline V gene (reference sequence). Trimming cost V 3 bases and J 5 bases, with 16 bases left between them. The full variable domain, in which reference TRBV7-7 and TRBJ2-5 provide the parts outside the CDR3, is GAGVSQSPRYKVTKRGQDVTLRCDPISSHATLYWYQQALGQGPEFLTYFNYEAQPDKSGLPSDRFSAERPEGSISTLTIQRTEQRDSAMYRCASSLEGRGWETQYFGPGTRLLVL.

This chain links TRBV10-1 with TRBJ2-7; D is uncertain. This CDR3 contains 13 residues. Germline CDR1 WNHNN, CDR2 SYGVQD (reference sequence). The ends were cut back, 6 bases at V and 7 bases at J, with 16 bases in the middle. The CDR3 DNA reads TGCGCCAGCAGCAGAGGCCGATTTGGGGAGCAGTACTTC. Amino acid sequence: CASSRGRFGEQYF.

This clone has a handful of counts. The V and J genes are TRBV7-7 and TRBJ2-2; D remains unclear. V gave up 5 bases and J gave up 6 bases, with 7 bases separating them. The CDR3 length is 12 residues. Germline V gene sequence: CDR1 SSHAT, CDR2 FNYEAQ (reference sequence). This CDR3 is CASSPGPGELFF. CDR3 DNA sequence: TGTGCCAGCAGCCCGGGTCCCGGGGAGCTGTTTTTT.

Remarks on this clone: The junction differs from germline at one of its ends, possibly a read error. The chain employs TRBV29-1 and TRBJ2-5; 7 bases align to TRBD2. Germline CDR1 SQVTM, CDR2 ANQGSEA. This CDR3 comprises 14 residues. CDR3 DNA: TGCAGCGTTGTTAATAGCGGGTTACAAGAGGCCCAGTACTTC. This sequence encodes CSVVNSGLQEAQYF.

The gene calls are TRBV11-3 and TRBJ2-3, with 9 nucleotides matching TRBD2. CDR3 length: 15 residues. V shed 8 bases and J 2 bases; nucleotides not matched to a gene: 8. CDR1 is SGHNT and CDR2 is YENEEA in the germline V gene. CDR3 amino acids: CASERRGGDTDTQYF. In DNA form, the CDR3 reads TGTGCCAGCGAGCGGCGGGGGGGGGACACAGATACGCAGTATTTT. Based on the CDR3 plus reference TRBV11-3 and TRBJ2-3, the full variable domain is EAGVVQSPRYKIIEKKQPVAFWCNPISGHNTLYWYLQNLGQGPELLIRYENEEAVDDSQLPKDRFSAERLKGVDSTLKIQPAELGDSAVYLCASERRGGDTDTQYFGPGTRLTVL.

The chain uses TRBV9 and TRBJ1-1; D remains unclear. Trimming left V 2 bases short and J 4 bases short, with 9 bases between. The germline gives CDR1 SGDLS, CDR2 YYNGEE. This CDR3 is 13 amino acids long. The CDR3 sequence is CASSVLTSTEAFF. The CDR3 DNA follows: TGTGCCAGCAGCGTTTTAACGAGCACTGAAGCTTTCTTT.